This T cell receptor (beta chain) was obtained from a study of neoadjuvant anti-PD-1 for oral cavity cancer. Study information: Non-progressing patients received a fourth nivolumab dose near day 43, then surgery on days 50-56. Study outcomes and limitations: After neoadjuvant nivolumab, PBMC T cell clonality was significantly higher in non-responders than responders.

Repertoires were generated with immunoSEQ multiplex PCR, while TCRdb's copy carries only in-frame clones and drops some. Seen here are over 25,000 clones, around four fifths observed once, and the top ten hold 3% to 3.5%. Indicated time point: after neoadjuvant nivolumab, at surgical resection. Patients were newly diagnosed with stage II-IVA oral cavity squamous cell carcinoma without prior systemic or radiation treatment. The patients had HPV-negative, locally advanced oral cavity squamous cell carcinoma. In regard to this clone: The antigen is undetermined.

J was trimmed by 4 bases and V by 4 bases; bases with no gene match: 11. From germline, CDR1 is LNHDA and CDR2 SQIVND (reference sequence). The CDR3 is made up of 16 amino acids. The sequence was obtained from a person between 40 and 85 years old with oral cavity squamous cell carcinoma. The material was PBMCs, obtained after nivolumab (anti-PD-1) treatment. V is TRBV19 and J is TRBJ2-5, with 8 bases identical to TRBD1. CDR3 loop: CASSTGQGSWGETQYF. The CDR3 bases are TGTGCCAGTAGTACCGGACAGGGATCATGGGGAGAGACCCAGTACTTC.